What follows is one T cell receptor beta chain and its context. The target of this receptor is not known. The record has no base qualities; no much larger clone is one base away. Systemically healthy Caucasian individuals from Russia, around 38 in total and aged about 6 to 90 years, were included as donors. Each donor gave roughly 11 milliliters of peripheral blood, drawn into EDTA-treated Vacutainer tubes. PBMCs were isolated by Ficoll-Paque density-gradient centrifugation, with at least 6 million obtained per sample. Trizol reagent was used to extract total RNA from the PBMCs, yielding at least 5 micrograms per sample. For every donor, flow cytometry on a PBMC aliquot measured the percentage of naive CD45RAhigh/CD27high T cells. Library construction relied on 5' RACE. Instrument used: Illumina HiSeq 2500. A second PCR of 7 to 11 cycles was run with a J-beta primer mix and a sample-barcoded 5' primer. A template-switch 5' adaptor carrying 12 random nucleotides introduced a unique molecular identifier onto each TCR beta cDNA molecule. Each sample yielded at least 2.5 million CDR3-containing paired-end reads. The Mint cDNA synthesis kit, primed by a TRBC-specific oligonucleotide, was used to synthesize first-strand cDNA from all RNA. All cDNA was treated with uracil-DNA glycosylase and then went through a first 18-cycle PCR with the universal primers M1SS and BC2_uni_R. For the original study's pipeline: Each sample was normalized by randomly selecting 1 million high-quality reads, each carrying a distinct molecular identifier. Instead of being binned into consensus sequences, reads with shared molecular identifiers were discarded. MiTCR, with a Q25 quality threshold and the strictest error-elimination algorithm, was used for CDR3 identification, clonotype clustering and error correction. A nonparametric unseen species model with Euler transformation was used to estimate lower-bound total TCR beta diversity. TCRdb reprocessed the public reads (quality trimming at Q25 with fastp, clone calling with MiXCR) and kept in-frame beta chains. Each CDR3 protein appears once, grouped with its most common genes and DNA. None of the V and J calls come from the authors' own analysis; TCRdb made them. The sample data list 1.5 million to 1.9 million distinct CDR3 sequences, and approximately 39% of these were observed just once. Around 4% of the sample goes to the ten largest clones.

The germline V gene yields SGHTA for CDR1 and FQGTGA for CDR2. Spanning cysteine to phenylalanine, the CDR3 consists of 14 amino acids. Just CDR3 DNA is preserved here, 42 bases in frame from base 1. At the junction V is shortened by 2 bases and J by 3 bases, with 8 bases in between. These data come from a study of blood T cells in healthy people across ages (dated by TCRdb to the mid-2010s). The study in broad terms: Template switching captured roughly one uniquely barcoded TCR beta cDNA molecule per two T cells in model experiments. To track age-related changes in TCR beta repertoire diversity, the study relied on deep sequencing normalized with unique cDNA molecular identifiers. The donors were divided into four age groups: young (average around 15 years), middle-aged (about 40), aged (under 70) and long-lived (around 87). Donors of different ages were randomly distributed across sequencing lanes to avoid experimental bias. Using the same blood draw, the study looked at two additional independent replicas of 1 million unique cDNA reads for two donors, one aged 18 to 30 and the other aged 80 or older. General findings and caveats noted by the study authors: There was a strong correlation between observed TCR beta diversity and the percentage of naive T cells measured by flow cytometry. Estimates of total diversity from one million sequenced T cells were regarded as lower bounds and underestimates. As age increased, observed TCR beta diversity per million T cells dropped in a roughly linear way, and a significant reduction was already evident by age 40. Compared with the aged group, more naive CD4+ T cells, fewer expanded clones and increased TCR diversity were shown by the long-lived group, suggesting age selection. The CMV infection status of donors was not known, potentially confounding age-related changes in expanded clonotypes. Since profiling was done on bulk unsorted PBMCs, naive and antigen-experienced compartments could not be conclusively compared.

Sequenced material: blood. The chain was built from TRBV7-3 and TRBJ2-1; the D gene remains uncertain. This receptor was identified in a woman aged 18-29 years in good health. DNA sequence: TGTGCCAGCAGCTTACACGAGAACTACAATGAGCAGTTCTTC. Its amino acids are CASSLHENYNEQFF. The full variable domain, completed from the reference TRBV7-3 and TRBJ2-1 proteins outside the CDR3, reads GAGVSQTPSNKVTEKGKYVELRCDPISGHTALYWYRQSLGQGPEFLIYFQGTGAADDSGLPNDRFFAVRPEGSVSTLKIQRTERGDSAVYLCASSLHENYNEQFFGPGTRLTVL.